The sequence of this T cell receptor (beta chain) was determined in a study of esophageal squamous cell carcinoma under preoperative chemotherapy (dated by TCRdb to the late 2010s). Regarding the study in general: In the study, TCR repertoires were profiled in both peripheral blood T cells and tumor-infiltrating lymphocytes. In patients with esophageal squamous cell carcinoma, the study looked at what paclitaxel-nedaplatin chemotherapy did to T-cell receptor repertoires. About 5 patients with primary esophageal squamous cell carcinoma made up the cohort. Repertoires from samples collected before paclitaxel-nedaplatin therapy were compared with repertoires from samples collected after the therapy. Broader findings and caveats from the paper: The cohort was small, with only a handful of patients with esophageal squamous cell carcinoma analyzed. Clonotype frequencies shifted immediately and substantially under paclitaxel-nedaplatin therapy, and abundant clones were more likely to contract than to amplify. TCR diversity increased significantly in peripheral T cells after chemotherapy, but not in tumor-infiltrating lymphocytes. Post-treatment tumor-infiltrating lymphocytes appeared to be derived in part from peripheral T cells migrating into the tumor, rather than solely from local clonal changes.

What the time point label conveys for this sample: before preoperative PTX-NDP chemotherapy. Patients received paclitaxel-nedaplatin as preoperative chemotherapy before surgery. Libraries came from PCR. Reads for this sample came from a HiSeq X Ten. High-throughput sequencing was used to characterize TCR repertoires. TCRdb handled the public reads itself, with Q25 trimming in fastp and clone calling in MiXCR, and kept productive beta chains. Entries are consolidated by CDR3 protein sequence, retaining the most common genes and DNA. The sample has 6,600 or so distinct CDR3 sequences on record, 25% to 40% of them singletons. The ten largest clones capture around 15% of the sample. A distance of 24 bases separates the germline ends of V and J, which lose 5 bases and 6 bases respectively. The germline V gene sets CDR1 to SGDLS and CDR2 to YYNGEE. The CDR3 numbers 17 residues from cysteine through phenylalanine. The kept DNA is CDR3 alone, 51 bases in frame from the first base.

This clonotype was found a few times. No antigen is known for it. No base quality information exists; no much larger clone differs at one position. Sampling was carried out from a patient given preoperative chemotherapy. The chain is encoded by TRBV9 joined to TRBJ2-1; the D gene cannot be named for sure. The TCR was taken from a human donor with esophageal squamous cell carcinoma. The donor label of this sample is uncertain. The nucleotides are TGTGCCAGCAGGGAGACCGCCGGGCCCTTGGCCCTCAATGAGCAGTTCTTC. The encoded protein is CASRETAGPLALNEQFF.